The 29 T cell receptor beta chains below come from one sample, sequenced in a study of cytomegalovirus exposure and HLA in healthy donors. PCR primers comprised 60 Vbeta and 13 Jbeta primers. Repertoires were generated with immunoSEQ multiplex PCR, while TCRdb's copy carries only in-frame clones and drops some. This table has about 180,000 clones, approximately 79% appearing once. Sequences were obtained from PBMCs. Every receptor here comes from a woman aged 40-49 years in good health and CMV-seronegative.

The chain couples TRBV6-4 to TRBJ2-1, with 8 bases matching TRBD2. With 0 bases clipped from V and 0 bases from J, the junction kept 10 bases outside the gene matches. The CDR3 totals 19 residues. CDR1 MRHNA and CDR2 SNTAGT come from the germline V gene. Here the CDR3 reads CASSDSIVLAGSSYNEQFF. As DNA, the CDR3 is TGTGCCAGCAGTGACTCGATAGTCCTAGCGGGTAGCTCCTACAATGAGCAGTTCTTC.

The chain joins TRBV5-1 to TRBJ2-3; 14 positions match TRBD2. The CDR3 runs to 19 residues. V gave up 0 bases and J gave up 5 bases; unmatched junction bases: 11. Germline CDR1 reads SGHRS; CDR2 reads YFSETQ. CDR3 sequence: CASSLGRLAGGVYGDTQYF. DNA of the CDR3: TGCGCCAGCAGCTTGGGACGACTAGCGGGGGGGGTCTACGGAGATACGCAGTATTTT.

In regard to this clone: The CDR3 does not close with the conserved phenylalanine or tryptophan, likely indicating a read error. The CDR3 loop is CASSLSQTGNTIYC. CDR3 sequence (DNA): TGTGCCAGCAGCTTGTCTCAGACTGGAAACACCATATATTGT. J is TRBJ1-3 and V is TRBV5-6; D ambiguous. The CDR3 has 14 amino acids. Germline V lookup: CDR1 SGHDT, CDR2 YYEEEE. V was pared by 1 base and J by 2 bases, with 7 bases between.

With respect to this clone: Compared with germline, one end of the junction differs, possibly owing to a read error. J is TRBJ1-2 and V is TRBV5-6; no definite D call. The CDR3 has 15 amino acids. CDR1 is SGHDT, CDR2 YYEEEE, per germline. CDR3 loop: CASSFVLGTNYGYPF. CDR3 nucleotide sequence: TGTGCCAGCAGCTTTGTTTTAGGAACAAACTATGGCTACCCCTTC. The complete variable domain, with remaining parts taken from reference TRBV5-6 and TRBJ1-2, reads DAGVTQSPTHLIKTRGQQVTLRCSPKSGHDTVSWYQQALGQGPQFIFQYYEEEERQRGNFPDRFSGHQFPNYSSELNVNALLLGDSALYLCASSFVLGTNYGYPFGSGTRLTVV.

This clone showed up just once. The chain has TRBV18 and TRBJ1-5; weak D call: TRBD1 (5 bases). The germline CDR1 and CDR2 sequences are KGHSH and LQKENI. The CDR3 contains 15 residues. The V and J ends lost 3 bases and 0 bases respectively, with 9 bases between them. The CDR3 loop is CASSPRENSNQPQHF. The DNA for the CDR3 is TGTGCCAGCTCACCCAGGGAAAATAGCAATCAGCCCCAGCATTTT.

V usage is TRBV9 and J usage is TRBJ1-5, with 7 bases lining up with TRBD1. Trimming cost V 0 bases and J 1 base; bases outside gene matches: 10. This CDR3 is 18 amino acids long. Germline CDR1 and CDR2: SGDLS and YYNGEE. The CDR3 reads CASSVDPGTAKSNQPQHF. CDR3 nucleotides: TGTGCCAGCAGCGTAGACCCCGGGACAGCCAAAAGCAATCAGCCCCAGCATTTT.

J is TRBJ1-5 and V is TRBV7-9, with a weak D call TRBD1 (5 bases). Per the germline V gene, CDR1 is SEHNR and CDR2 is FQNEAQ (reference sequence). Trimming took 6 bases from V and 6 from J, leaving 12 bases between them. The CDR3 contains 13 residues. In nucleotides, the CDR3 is TGTGCCAGCAGTCGGGGGTTAGGTCAGCCCCAGCATTTT. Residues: CASSRGLGQPQHF.

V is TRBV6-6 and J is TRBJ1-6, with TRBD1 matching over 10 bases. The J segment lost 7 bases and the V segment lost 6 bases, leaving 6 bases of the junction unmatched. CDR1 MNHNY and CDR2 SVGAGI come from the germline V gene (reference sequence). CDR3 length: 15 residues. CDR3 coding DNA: TGTGCCAGCAGGGACCGGGGACAGGGGAATTCACCCCTCCACTTT. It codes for CASRDRGQGNSPLHF.

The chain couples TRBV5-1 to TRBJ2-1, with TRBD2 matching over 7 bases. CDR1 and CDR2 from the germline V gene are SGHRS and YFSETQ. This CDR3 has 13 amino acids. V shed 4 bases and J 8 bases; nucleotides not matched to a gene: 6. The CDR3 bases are TGCGCCAGCAGCCTTTTTCGGGGGGATGAGCAGTTCTTC. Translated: CASSLFRGDEQFF.

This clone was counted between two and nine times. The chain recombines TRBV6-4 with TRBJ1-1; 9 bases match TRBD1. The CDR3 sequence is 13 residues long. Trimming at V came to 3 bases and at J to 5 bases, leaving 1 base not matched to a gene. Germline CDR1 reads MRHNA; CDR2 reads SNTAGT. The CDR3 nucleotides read TGTGCCAGCAGTGAAGGACAGGGGACTGAAGCTTTCTTT. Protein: CASSEGQGTEAFF.

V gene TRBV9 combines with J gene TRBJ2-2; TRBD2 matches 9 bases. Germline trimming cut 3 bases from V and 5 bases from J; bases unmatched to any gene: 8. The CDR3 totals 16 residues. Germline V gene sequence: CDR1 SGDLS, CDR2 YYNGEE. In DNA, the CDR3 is TGTGCCAGCAGCGGTAATTTAGCGGGAGAAACCGGGGAGCTGTTTTTT. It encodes CASSGNLAGETGELFF.

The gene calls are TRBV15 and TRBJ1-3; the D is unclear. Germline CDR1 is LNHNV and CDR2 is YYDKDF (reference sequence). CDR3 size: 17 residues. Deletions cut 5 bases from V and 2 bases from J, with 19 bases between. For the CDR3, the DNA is TGTGCCACCAGCGCGCTGAGAGGGATTTTGGCTGGAAACACCATATATTTT. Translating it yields CATSALRGILAGNTIYF.

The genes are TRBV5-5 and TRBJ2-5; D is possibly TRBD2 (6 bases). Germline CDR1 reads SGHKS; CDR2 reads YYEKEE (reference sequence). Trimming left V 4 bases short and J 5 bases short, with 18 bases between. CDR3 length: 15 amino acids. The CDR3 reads CASSTGGRGGETQYF. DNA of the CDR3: TGTGCCAGCAGCACTGGAGGGCGGGGCGGGGAGACCCAGTACTTC.

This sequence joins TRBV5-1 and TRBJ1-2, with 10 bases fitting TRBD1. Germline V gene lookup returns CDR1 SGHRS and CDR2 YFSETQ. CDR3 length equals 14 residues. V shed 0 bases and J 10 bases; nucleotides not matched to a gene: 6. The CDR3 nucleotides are TGCGCCAGCAGCTTGGAGGGGACAGGGGTAACCTACACCTTC. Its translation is CASSLEGTGVTYTF.

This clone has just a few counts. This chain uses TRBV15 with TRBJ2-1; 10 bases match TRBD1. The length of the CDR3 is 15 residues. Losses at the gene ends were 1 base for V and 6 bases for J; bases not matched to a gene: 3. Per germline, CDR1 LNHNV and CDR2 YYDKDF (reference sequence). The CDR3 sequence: CATSRAGTGVNEQFF. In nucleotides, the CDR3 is TGTGCCACCAGCAGAGCCGGGACAGGGGTCAATGAGCAGTTCTTC.

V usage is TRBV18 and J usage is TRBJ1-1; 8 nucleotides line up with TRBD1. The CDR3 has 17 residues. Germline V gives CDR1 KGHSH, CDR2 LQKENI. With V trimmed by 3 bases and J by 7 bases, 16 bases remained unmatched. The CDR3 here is CASSPIPGGSGQGEAFF. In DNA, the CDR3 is TGTGCCAGCTCACCCATACCTGGGGGGAGTGGACAGGGTGAAGCTTTCTTT.

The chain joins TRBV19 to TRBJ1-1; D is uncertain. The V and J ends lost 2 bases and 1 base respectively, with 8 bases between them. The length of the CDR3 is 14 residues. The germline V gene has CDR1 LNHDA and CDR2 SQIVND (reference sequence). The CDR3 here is CASSIIDGNTEAFF. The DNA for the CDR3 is TGTGCCAGTAGTATAATAGATGGGAACACTGAAGCTTTCTTT.

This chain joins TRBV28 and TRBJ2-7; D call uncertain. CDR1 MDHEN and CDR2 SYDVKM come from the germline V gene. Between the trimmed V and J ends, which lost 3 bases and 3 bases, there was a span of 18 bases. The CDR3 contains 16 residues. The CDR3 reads CASSFWSQFIIYEQYF. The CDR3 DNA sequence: TGTGCCAGCAGTTTTTGGTCGCAGTTTATTATCTACGAGCAGTACTTC. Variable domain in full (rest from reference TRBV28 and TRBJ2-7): DVKVTQSSRYLVKRTGEKVFLECVQDMDHENMFWYRQDPGLGLRLIYFSYDVKMKEKGDIPEGYSVSREKKERFSLILESASTNQTSMYLCASSFWSQFIIYEQYFGPGTRLTVT.

This CDR3 reads CASGAPRQGGYEQYF. The CDR3 nucleotides read TGTGCTAGTGGTGCCCCGAGACAGGGGGGTTACGAGCAGTACTTC. V gene TRBV12-5 combines with J gene TRBJ2-7; 9 bases are a match to TRBD1. The CDR3 spans 15 residues. Germline values: CDR1 LGHNT, CDR2 FRNRAP. The junction had 9 bases not matched to a gene; V was cut back by 5 bases and J by 4 bases.

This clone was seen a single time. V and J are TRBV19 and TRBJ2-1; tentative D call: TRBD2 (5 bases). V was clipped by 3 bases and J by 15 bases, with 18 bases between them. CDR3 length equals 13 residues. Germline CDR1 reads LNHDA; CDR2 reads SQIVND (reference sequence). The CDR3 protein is CASSIGNGEVPFF. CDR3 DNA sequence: TGTGCCAGTAGTATCGGGAATGGGGAAGTCCCGTTCTTC.

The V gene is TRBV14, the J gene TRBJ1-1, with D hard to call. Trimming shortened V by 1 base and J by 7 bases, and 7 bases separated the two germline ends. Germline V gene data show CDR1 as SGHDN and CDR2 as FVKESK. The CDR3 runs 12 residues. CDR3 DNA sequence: TGTGCCAGCAGCCAAGGAGGGAGTGAAGCTTTCTTT. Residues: CASSQGGSEAFF.

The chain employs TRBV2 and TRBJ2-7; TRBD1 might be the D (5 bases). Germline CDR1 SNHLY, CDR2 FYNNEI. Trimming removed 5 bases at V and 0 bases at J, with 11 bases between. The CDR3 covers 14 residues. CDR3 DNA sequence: TGTGCCAGCAGTTCAGGGTTTAGCTCCTACGAGCAGTACTTC. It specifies CASSSGFSSYEQYF.

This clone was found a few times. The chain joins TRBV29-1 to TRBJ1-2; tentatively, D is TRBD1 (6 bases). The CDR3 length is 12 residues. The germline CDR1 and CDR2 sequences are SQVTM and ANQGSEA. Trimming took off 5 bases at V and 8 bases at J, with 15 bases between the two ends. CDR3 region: CSVSTGERGYTF. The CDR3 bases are TGCAGCGTTTCGACAGGAGAGAGAGGCTACACCTTC. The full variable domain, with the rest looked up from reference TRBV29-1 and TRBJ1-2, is SAVISQKPSRDICQRGTSLTIQCQVDSQVTMMFWYRQQPGQSLTLIATANQGSEATYESGFVIDKFPISRPNLTFSTLTVSNMSPEDSSIYLCSVSTGERGYTFGSGTRLTVV.

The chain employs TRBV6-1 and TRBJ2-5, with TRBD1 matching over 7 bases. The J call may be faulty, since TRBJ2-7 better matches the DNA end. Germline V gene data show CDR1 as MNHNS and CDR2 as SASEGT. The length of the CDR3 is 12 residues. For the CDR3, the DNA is TGTGCCAGCAGTTATAACAGGGGCGAGCAGTACTTC. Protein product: CASSYNRGEQYF.

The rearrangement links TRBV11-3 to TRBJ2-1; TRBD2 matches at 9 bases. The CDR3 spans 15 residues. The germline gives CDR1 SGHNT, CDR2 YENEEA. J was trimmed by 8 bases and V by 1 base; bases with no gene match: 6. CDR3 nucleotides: TGTGCCAGCAGCTTAGTAGCGGGGGCCGGGGATGAGCAGTTCTTC. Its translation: CASSLVAGAGDEQFF.

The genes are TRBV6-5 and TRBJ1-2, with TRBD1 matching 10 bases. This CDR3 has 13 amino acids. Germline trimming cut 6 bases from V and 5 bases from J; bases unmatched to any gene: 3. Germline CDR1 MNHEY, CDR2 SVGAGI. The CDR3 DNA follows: TGTGCCAGCAGAGCGGACAGGGGGTATGGCTACACCTTC. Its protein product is CASRADRGYGYTF.

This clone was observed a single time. The CDR3 DNA is TGTGCCAGTACCTCCCCACGGGGAGGGAATGAAAAACTGTTTTTT. Translated, it gives CASTSPRGGNEKLFF. The V and J genes are TRBV19 and TRBJ1-4; D gene ambiguous. This CDR3 region has 15 residues. V was cut by 7 bases and J by 5 bases, with 17 bases left in between. Germline CDR1 reads LNHDA; CDR2 reads SQIVND (reference sequence).

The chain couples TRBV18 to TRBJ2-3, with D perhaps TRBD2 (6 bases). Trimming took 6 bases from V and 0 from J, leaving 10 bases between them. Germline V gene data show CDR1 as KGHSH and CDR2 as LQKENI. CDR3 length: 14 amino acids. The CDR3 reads CASSRAGSTDTQYF. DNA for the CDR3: TGTGCCAGCTCGCGGGCGGGGAGCACAGATACGCAGTATTTT. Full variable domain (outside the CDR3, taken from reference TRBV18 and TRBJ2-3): NAGVMQNPRHLVRRRGQEARLRCSPMKGHSHVYWYRQLPEEGLKFMVYLQKENIIDESGMPKERFSAEFPKEGPSILRIQQVVRGDSAAYFCASSRAGSTDTQYFGPGTRLTVL.

The CDR3 reads CSAPVVETQYF. CDR3 in DNA: TGCAGTGCGCCGGTGGTGGAGACCCAGTACTTC. V and J are TRBV20-1 and TRBJ2-5; D gene uncertain. The CDR3 runs to 11 residues. Per germline, CDR1 DFQATT and CDR2 SNEGSKA (reference sequence). The V and J ends lost 6 bases and 5 bases respectively, with 10 bases between them.